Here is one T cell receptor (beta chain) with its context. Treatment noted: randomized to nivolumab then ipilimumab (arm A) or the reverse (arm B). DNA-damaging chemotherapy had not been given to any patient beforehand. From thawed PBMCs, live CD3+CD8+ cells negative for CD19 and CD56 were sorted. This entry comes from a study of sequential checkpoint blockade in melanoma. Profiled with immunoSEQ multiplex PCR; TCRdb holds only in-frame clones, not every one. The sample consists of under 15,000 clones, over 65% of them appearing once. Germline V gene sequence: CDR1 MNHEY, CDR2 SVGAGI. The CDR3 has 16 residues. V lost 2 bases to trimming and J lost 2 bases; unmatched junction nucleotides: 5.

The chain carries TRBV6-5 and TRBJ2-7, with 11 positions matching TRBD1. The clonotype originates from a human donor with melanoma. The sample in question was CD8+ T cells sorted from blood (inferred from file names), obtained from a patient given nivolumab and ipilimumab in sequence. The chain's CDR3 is CASSYLPGQGAYEQYF. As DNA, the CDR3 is TGTGCCAGCAGTTACCTCCCGGGACAGGGGGCCTACGAGCAGTACTTC.